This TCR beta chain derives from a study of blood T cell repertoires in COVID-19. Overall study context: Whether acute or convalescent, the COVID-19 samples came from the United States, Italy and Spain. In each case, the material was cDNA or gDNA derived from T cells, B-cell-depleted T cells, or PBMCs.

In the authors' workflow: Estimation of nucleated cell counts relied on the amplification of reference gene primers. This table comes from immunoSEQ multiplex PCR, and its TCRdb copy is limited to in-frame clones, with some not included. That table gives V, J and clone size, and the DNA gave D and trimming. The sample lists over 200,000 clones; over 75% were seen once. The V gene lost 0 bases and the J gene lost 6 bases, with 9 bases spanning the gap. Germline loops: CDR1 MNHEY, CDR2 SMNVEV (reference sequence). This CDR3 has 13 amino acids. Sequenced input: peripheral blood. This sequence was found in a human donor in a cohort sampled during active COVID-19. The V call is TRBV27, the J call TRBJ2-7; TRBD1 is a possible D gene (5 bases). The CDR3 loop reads CASSLSRTSEQYF. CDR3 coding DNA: TGTGCCAGCAGTTTATCTAGGACAAGCGAGCAGTACTTC.